The clone carrying this TCR beta chain has a single count. A clone one base away is much larger, so this may be a read error. The authors took blood RNA from unsorted whole blood and also extracted germline DNA. This record belongs to a study of tumor-infiltrating lymphocytes in primary liver carcinoma. Starting from approximately 470 ng of total RNA, TCR beta cDNA was produced with a primer in the constant region. Libraries of TCR beta came from three nested multiplex PCR rounds with slightly modified ARM-PCR. The opening two PCR rounds, approximately 10 cycles each, paired TRBV1-TRBV30 forward primers with a C-beta reverse primer. One entry per CDR3 protein results from TCRdb running MiXCR on the multiplex PCR reads. The data show almost 200,000 distinct CDR3 sequences, about 61% seen once. The CDR3 is 12 amino acids. Germline loops: CDR1 MNHNS, CDR2 SASEGT.

The chain uses TRBV6-1 and TRBJ2-1, with D unclear. Sequencing was carried out using peripheral blood. This sequence was found in a woman in her sixties or seventies with primary liver carcinoma and hepatitis B virus infection. CDR3 bases: TGTTCCAGCAGTGGAATAAGGGATGAGCAGTTCTTC. Amino acid sequence: CSSSGIRDEQFF.